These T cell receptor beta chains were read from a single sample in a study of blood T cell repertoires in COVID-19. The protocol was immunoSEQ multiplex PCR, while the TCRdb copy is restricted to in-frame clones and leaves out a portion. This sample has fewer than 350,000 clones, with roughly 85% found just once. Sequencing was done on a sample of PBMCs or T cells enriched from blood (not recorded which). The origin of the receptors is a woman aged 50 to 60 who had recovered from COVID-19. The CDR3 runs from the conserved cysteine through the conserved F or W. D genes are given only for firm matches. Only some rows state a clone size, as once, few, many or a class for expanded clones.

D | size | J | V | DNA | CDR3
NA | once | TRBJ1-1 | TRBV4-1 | TGCGCCAGCAGCCTAGGAGGGCAGGGCGGGACTGAAGCTTTCTTT | CASSLGGQGGTEAFF
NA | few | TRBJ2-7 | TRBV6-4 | TGTGCCAGCAGTGAACAGGGGGGGCCTTCCTACGAGCAGTACTTC | CASSEQGGPSYEQYF
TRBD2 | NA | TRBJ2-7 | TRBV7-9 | TGTGCCAGCAGCTTCGCTAGCGGGAGCTACGAGCAGTACTTC | CASSFASGSYEQYF
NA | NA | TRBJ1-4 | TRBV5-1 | TGCGCCAGCAGCTTTGACGGGAATTCTGAAAAACTGTTTTTT | CASSFDGNSEKLFF
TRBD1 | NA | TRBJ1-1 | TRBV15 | TGTGCCACCAGCAGAGATCTTGTCGGGACAGGGAACACTGAAGCTTTCTTT | CATSRDLVGTGNTEAFF
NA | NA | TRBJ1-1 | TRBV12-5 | TGTGCTAGTGGTTTGGGACAGATCGCTGAAGCTTTCTTT | CASGLGQIAEAFF
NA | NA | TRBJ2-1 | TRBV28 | TGTGCCAGCAGCCCCGTTGCCTCCCCTAACAATGAGCAGTTCTTC | CASSPVASPNNEQFF
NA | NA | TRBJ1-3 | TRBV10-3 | TGTGCCACAACAGGAAGCTCTGGAAACACCATATATTTT | CATTGSSGNTIYF
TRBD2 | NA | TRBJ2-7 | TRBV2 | TGTGCCAGCAGTTCGGGACTAGCGGCCTCCTACGAGCAGTACTTC | CASSSGLAASYEQYF
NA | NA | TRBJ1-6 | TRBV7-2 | TGTGCCAGCAGGTCACGCGCGGGAAGGGCCAATTCACCCCTCCACTTT | CASRSRAGRANSPLHF
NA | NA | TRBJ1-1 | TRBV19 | TGTGCCAGTCTAATGGGAGGGGTTTCGGGGCGAGACACTGAAGCTTTCTTT | CASLMGGVSGRDTEAFF
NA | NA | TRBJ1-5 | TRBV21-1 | TGTGCCAGCTGTGGAGACAGGCAGCGTTATAGCAATCAGCCCCAGCATTTT | CASCGDRQRYSNQPQHF
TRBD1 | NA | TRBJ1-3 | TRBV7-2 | TGTGCCAGCAGCTTAGAGACAGGGAGTAGCACCATATATTTT | CASSLETGSSTIYF
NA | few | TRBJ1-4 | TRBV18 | TGTGCCAGCTCACCGCCAGCAACTAATGAAAAACTGTTTTTT | CASSPPATNEKLFF
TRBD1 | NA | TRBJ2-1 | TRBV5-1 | TGCGCCAGCAGCCAATGGACAGGCTACAATGAGCAGTTCTTC | CASSQWTGYNEQFF
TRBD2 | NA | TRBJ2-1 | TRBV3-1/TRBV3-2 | TGTGCCAGCAGCCGGCAGCGGGAATACAATGAGCAGTTCTTC | CASSRQREYNEQFF
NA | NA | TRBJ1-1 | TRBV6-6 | TGTGCCAGCAGTTACCGTACTCGGGGTGCTGAAGCTTTCTTT | CASSYRTRGAEAFF
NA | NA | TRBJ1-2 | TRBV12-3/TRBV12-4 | TGTGCCAGCAGTTTCATGAACTATGGCTACACCTTC | CASSFMNYGYTF
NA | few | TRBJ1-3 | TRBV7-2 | TGTGCCAGCAGCCAAAAGATACAAAACTCTGGAAACACCATATATTTT | CASSQKIQNSGNTIYF
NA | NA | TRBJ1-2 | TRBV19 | TGTGCCAGTAGTTGGGCAGGTCGGGGCTATGGCTACACCTTC | CASSWAGRGYGYTF
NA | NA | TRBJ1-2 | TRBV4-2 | TGTGCCAGCAGCCAAGATAGCGGCAGCAAATATGGCTACACCTTC | CASSQDSGSKYGYTF
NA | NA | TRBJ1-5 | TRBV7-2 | TGTGCCAGCAGCTTTACAGGGCAATTCAATCAGCCCCAGCATTTT | CASSFTGQFNQPQHF
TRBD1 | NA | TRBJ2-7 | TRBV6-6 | TGTGCCAGCAGGGGCAGGACAGGGGGCGCGTCCTACGAGCAGTACTTC | CASRGRTGGASYEQYF
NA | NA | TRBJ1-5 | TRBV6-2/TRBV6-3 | TGTGCCAGCAGTGCCTTGAGAGGGATAGGAGAGCCCCAGCATTTT | CASSALRGIGEPQHF
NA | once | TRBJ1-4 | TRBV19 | TGTGCCAGCTCAGGGGCTGCTAATGAAAAACTGTTTTTT | CASSGAANEKLFF
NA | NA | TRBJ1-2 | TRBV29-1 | TGCAGCATAAGGGACACAAACTATGGCTACACCTTC | CSIRDTNYGYTF
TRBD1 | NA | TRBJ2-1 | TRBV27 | TGTGCCAGCAGTTCTCCGGGACAGGGGGGTGAGCAGTTCTTC | CASSSPGQGGEQFF
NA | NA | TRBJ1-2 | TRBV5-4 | TGTGCCAGCAGCTGGGAAGCAGGGTATGGCTACACCTTC | CASSWEAGYGYTF
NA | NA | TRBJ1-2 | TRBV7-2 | TGTGCCAGCAGCTTAAATGGGCAGGGTGAGGGCTACACCTTC | CASSLNGQGEGYTF
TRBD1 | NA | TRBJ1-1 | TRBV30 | TGTGCCTGGAGTGTATACAGTGTGTGGTTTCGGGGGACAGGGGCCGGGAACACTGAAGCTTTCTTT | CAWSVYSVWFRGTGAGNTEAFF
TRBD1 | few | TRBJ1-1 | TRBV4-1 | TGCGCCAGCAGCCAACCGACAGGGAGAAGTCGAGAAGCTTTCTTT | CASSQPTGRSREAFF
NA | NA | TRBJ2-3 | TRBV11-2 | TGTGCCAGCAGCTTAGTTTTATCCCCCAGTAGCACAGATACGCAGTATTTT | CASSLVLSPSSTDTQYF
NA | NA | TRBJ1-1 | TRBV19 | TGTGCCAGTAGTGCCGGGAGAGGGAACACTGAAGCTTTCTTT | CASSAGRGNTEAFF
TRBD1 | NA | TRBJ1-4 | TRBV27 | TGTGCCAGCAGTTTATCCGACAGGGTAAATGAAAAACTGTTTTTT | CASSLSDRVNEKLFF
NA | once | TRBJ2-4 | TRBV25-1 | TGTGCCAGCAGTGAACAGGGAGCCAAAAACATTCAGTACTTC | CASSEQGAKNIQYF
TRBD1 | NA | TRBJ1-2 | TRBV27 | TGTGCCAGCAGTCCAACCCCGGGACAGGGGGGAGGCTACACCTTC | CASSPTPGQGGGYTF
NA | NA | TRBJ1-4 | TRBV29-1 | TGCAGTTGTCGGGGGGCGGAGGAAAAACTGTTTTTT | CSCRGAEEKLFF
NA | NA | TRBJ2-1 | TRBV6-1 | TGTGCCAGCAGTGTGATCAGACTGACTGACAGGATCAATGAGCAGTTCTTC | CASSVIRLTDRINEQFF
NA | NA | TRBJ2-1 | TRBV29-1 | TGCAGCGCCCAAAGAGAGGGTAATGAGCAGTTCTTC | CSAQREGNEQFF
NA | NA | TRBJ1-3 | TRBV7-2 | TGTGCCAGCAGCTTAGGGGGTGGGACAACCCGCTCTGGAAACACCATATATTTT | CASSLGGGTTRSGNTIYF
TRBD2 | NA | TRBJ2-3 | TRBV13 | TGTGCCAGCAGCCCGTCGACTAGCGGAAAAACGGGTACTAGCACAGATACGCAGTATTTT | CASSPSTSGKTGTSTDTQYF
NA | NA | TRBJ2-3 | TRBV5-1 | TGCGCCAGCTCAGAGGTTCTTTTGGCAGGGTCCGATACGCAGTATTTT | CASSEVLLAGSDTQYF
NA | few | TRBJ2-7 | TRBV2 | TGTGCCAGCCGACCGACAAGTACCTCCTACGAGCAGTACTTC | CASRPTSTSYEQYF
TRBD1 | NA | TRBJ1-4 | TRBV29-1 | TGCAGCGTCCACAGGGGACCTAATGAAAAACTGTTTTTT | CSVHRGPNEKLFF
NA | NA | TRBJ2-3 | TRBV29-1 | TGCAGCGTTGAAGACGGCCTATCGGAGACAGATACGCAGTATTTT | CSVEDGLSETDTQYF
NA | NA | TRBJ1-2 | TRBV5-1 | TGCGCCAGCAGCATGGACACCGACTATGGCTACACCTTC | CASSMDTDYGYTF
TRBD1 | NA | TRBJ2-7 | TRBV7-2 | TGTGCCAGCAGCTCAGGTGACAGGGGTTACGAGCAGTACTTC | CASSSGDRGYEQYF
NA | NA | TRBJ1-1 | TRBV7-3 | TGTGCCAGCAGCTTAAATGTAGGGGTCGGGGAAGCTTTCTTT | CASSLNVGVGEAFF
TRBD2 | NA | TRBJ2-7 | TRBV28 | TGTGCCAGCAGGCGCTCTCGGATGGGACTAGCCGACGAGCAGTACTTC | CASRRSRMGLADEQYF
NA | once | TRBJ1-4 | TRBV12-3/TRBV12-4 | TGTGCCAGCAGTTTACAGAATGAAAAACTGTTTTTT | CASSLQNEKLFF
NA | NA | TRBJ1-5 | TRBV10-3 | TGTGCCATCGGAGAGGACAGCTGGAGCAATCAGCCCCAGCATTTT | CAIGEDSWSNQPQHF